The 24 T cell receptor beta chains below all came from one sample that was sequenced in a study of post-analysis software for immune sequencing data. Notes on the study in general: Relative to controls, patients had several TRBV segments at higher frequency, with TRBV5-6, TRBV5-1 and TRBV20-1 among these.

Which antigens these TCRs recognize remains unknown. cDNA libraries for TCR beta contained unique molecular identifiers. In TCRdb, the PCR reads were re-called with MiXCR into one record per CDR3 protein. The data show roughly 800,000 distinct CDR3 sequences, with under 60% seen just once and approximately 5% held by the top ten. Specimen: blood. The receptors were sampled from a girl aged 10 to 17 with multiple sclerosis.

Turning to this clonotype: It is likely a read error, because the conserved phenylalanine at the end of the CDR3 is missing. The genes are TRBV12-3 or TRBV12-4 and TRBJ2-7; no definite D call. The CDR3 has 12 residues. Trimming took off 5 bases at V and 4 bases at J, with 9 bases between the two ends. The CDR3 is CASSPGSYEQYL. The DNA of the CDR3 is TGTGCCAGCAGTCCTGGTTCGTACGAGCAGTACTTA.

This clonotype was seen more than once but under ten times. The rearrangement links TRBV7-9 to TRBJ1-1; 8 positions match TRBD1. CDR1 and CDR2 (germline): SEHNR, FQNEAQ (reference sequence). Trimming at V came to 7 bases and at J to 0 bases, leaving 4 bases not matched to a gene. The CDR3 extends over 14 amino acids. In nucleotides, the CDR3 is TGTGCCAGCAACGGACAGGGCCTGAACACTGAAGCTTTCTTT. As protein: CASNGQGLNTEAFF.

V usage is TRBV20-1 and J usage is TRBJ2-1; D remains unclear. The germline V gene has CDR1 DFQATT and CDR2 SNEGSKA (reference sequence). V was clipped by 0 bases and J by 9 bases, with 9 bases between them. This CDR3 is built from 12 residues. CDR3 in DNA: TGCAGTGCTAGAGATCAAACTCTTGAGCAGTTCTTC. The encoded protein is CSARDQTLEQFF.

V gene TRBV7-3 combines with J gene TRBJ2-3; 9 positions match TRBD1. CDR3 length: 17 residues. The V gene end was trimmed by 1 base and the J gene end by 2 bases; junction bases not matched to a gene: 7. The germline CDR1 and CDR2 sequences are SGHTA and FQGTGA. The CDR3 sequence is CASSLRSGTGLTDTQYF. The CDR3 DNA reads TGTGCCAGCAGCTTAAGGTCCGGGACAGGGCTCACAGATACGCAGTATTTT.

This clonotype was observed once. This chain connects TRBV3-1 to TRBJ2-5; 9 bases fit TRBD2. The CDR3 is made up of 17 amino acids. Germline-derived CDR1 and CDR2 are LGHDT and YNNKEL (reference sequence). With V trimmed by 4 bases and J by 2 bases, 11 bases remained unmatched. The CDR3 region is CASSLTGTSFGQETQYF. The DNA for the CDR3 is TGTGCCAGCAGCCTTACCGGGACTAGCTTTGGGCAAGAGACCCAGTACTTC.

This clonotype was observed once. The chain combines TRBV27 with TRBJ1-6; TRBD1 matches at 7 bases. V shed 5 bases, J shed 7 bases, and the junction held 8 bases outside the gene matches. The germline CDR1 and CDR2 sequences are MNHEY and SMNVEV (reference sequence). The CDR3 loop spans 15 amino acids. DNA for the CDR3: TGTGCCAGCAGTCTAACGGGACAGCTAAATTCACCCCTCCACTTT. It translates to CASSLTGQLNSPLHF.

This clonotype was picked up a small number of times. The V call is TRBV15, the J call TRBJ1-6; weak D call: TRBD1 (6 bases). Trimming removed 0 bases from V and 9 bases from J, with 15 bases in between. Germline-derived CDR1 and CDR2 are LNHNV and YYDKDF (reference sequence). This CDR3 comprises 16 residues. The CDR3 coding sequence is TGTGCCACCAGCAGAGATTTGGCTCAGGGGAGTTCACCCCTCCACTTT. Encoded protein: CATSRDLAQGSSPLHF. Full variable domain (outside the CDR3, taken from reference TRBV15 and TRBJ1-6): DAMVIQNPRYQVTQFGKPVTLSCSQTLNHNVMYWYQQKSSQAPKLLFHYYDKDFNNEADTPDNFQSRRPNTSFCFLDIRSPGLGDTAMYLCATSRDLAQGSSPLHFGNGTRLTVT.

Concerning this clonotype itself: Germline and junction disagree at one end, which may indicate a read error. This chain joins TRBV6-1 and TRBJ1-2; 10 nucleotides line up with TRBD1. In germline, CDR1 is MNHNS, CDR2 SASEGT. The CDR3 totals 13 residues. The CDR3 nucleotides are TGCGCCAGCGGGACAGGGGAGCACTATGGCTACACCTTC. Residues: CASGTGEHYGYTF.

The chain couples TRBV20-1 to TRBJ2-3; possible D gene TRBD2, 5 bases. The germline gives CDR1 DFQATT, CDR2 SNEGSKA (reference sequence). The germline V and J ends were trimmed by 3 bases and 2 bases, with 9 bases remaining between them. The CDR3 loop spans 13 amino acids. In DNA, the CDR3 is TGCAGTGCTAGTAGCGAACCCACAGATACGCAGTATTTT. It yields the protein CSASSEPTDTQYF.

The V call is TRBV7-6, the J call TRBJ2-7; maybe TRBD2 (6 bases). V was shortened by 4 bases and J by 1 base, with 11 bases between the two germline ends. The germline V gene encodes CDR1 SGHVS and CDR2 FNYEAQ. The CDR3 is 14 residues long. CDR3 residues: CASSSRLGSYEQYF. Here the CDR3 DNA reads TGTGCCAGCAGCTCCCGACTAGGATCCTACGAGCAGTACTTC.

This chain joins TRBV20-1 and TRBJ1-2; maybe TRBD1 (5 bases). Germline V gives CDR1 DFQATT, CDR2 SNEGSKA (reference sequence). This CDR3 comprises 12 residues. Trimming removed 6 bases at V and 3 bases at J, with 11 bases between. Here the CDR3 DNA reads TGCAGTGCCACGGGGGGAGACTATGGCTACACCTTC. Its protein is CSATGGDYGYTF.

V is TRBV29-1 and J is TRBJ2-1; D possibly matches TRBD1 or TRBD2 (5 bases each). Germline CDR1 is SQVTM and CDR2 is ANQGSEA. The CDR3 extends over 15 amino acids. Trimming pared 0 bases from V and 0 bases from J, leaving 9 bases between. CDR3 in DNA: TGCAGCGTTGAAGAGGGGGAGAGCTCCTACAATGAGCAGTTCTTC. This codes for CSVEEGESSYNEQFF.

This chain joins TRBV5-1 and TRBJ2-5; TRBD1 agrees at 7 bases. Trimming at V came to 2 bases and at J to 4 bases, leaving 8 bases not matched to a gene. This CDR3 spans 15 amino acids. Germline V lookup: CDR1 SGHRS, CDR2 YFSETQ. The chain's CDR3 is CASSLGQEGRETQYF. The CDR3 nucleotides read TGCGCCAGCAGCTTAGGACAGGAAGGGCGAGAGACCCAGTACTTC. Filled out from reference TRBV5-1 and TRBJ2-5, the complete variable domain reads KAGVTQTPRYLIKTRGQQVTLSCSPISGHRSVSWYQQTPGQGLQFLFEYFSETQRNKGNFPGRFSGRQFSNSRSEMNVSTLELGDSALYLCASSLGQEGRETQYFGPGTRLLVL.

A few counts support this clonotype. The chain uses TRBV6-2 or TRBV6-3 and TRBJ2-5; 9 bases match TRBD1. The better agreement between TRBJ2-7 and the DNA end casts doubt on the J call. Germline assignment: CDR1 MNHEY and CDR2 SVGEGT. The CDR3 is made up of 15 amino acids. CDR3 loop: CASSPLGTGTNEQYF. The CDR3 coding sequence is TGTGCCAGCAGCCCCCTAGGGACAGGGACCAACGAGCAGTACTTC.

The chain uses TRBV5-6 and TRBJ1-2, with a weak D call TRBD1 (5 bases). The CDR3 has 20 amino acids. V was trimmed by 1 base and J by 0 bases, leaving 25 bases between them. From germline, CDR1 is SGHDT and CDR2 YYEEEE. The chain's CDR3 is CASSLIVEVRRGEANYGYTF. CDR3 nucleotides: TGTGCCAGCAGCTTGATCGTGGAGGTCCGCCGAGGGGAAGCTAACTATGGCTACACCTTC. The complete variable domain, with remaining parts taken from reference TRBV5-6 and TRBJ1-2, reads DAGVTQSPTHLIKTRGQQVTLRCSPKSGHDTVSWYQQALGQGPQFIFQYYEEEERQRGNFPDRFSGHQFPNYSSELNVNALLLGDSALYLCASSLIVEVRRGEANYGYTFGSGTRLTVV.

This clonotype showed up just a few times. The J gene is TRBJ2-1, the V gene TRBV7-9; 13 positions agree with TRBD2. Germline V gene lookup returns CDR1 SEHNR and CDR2 FQNEAQ (reference sequence). J lost 7 bases, V lost 10 bases, and 7 bases had no gene match. The CDR3 spans 14 residues. This CDR3 reads CATTGLAGSNEQFF. The CDR3 DNA sequence: TGTGCCACCACGGGACTAGCGGGAAGTAATGAGCAGTTCTTC.

This clonotype occurred a few times. V gene TRBV29-1 combines with J gene TRBJ2-1, with a tentative D call TRBD1 (5 bases). Looked up from germline, CDR1 is SQVTM and CDR2 is ANQGSEA. V lost 3 bases, J lost 7 bases, and 16 bases lay in between. CDR3 size: 14 residues. This CDR3 is CSVDPMGRRNEQFF. CDR3 nucleotide sequence: TGCAGCGTTGACCCCATGGGGCGTCGGAATGAGCAGTTCTTC.

The genes are TRBV11-2 and TRBJ2-3; D not resolved. V lost 5 bases, J lost 5 bases, and 11 bases lay in between. The germline gives CDR1 SGHAT, CDR2 FQNNGV. CDR3 size: 13 residues. This chain's CDR3 is CASSNRPGDTQYF. The CDR3 DNA reads TGTGCCAGCAGCAACCGTCCGGGAGATACGCAGTATTTT.

The chain is built from TRBV6-5 and TRBJ2-5, with D hard to call. CDR3 length: 15 amino acids. Germline V gives CDR1 MNHEY, CDR2 SVGAGI. Trimming removed 6 bases from V and 5 bases from J, with 19 bases in between. The CDR3 DNA sequence: TGTGCCAGCAGAACTGCTGGGGAAGCCGGCGAGACCCAGTACTTC. Protein: CASRTAGEAGETQYF.

The chain recombines TRBV12-3 or TRBV12-4 with TRBJ2-7, with 11 bases fitting TRBD2. V was pared by 5 bases and J by 0 bases, with 15 bases of the junction left unmatched. The CDR3 has 19 amino acids. The CDR3 bases are TGTGCCAGCAGTGCTAGTCGCCTAGCGGGAGGTCCCAGCTCCTACGAGCAGTACTTC. Amino acid sequence: CASSASRLAGGPSSYEQYF.

A few counts support this clonotype. The V call is TRBV20-1, the J call TRBJ2-7; weak D call: TRBD2 (6 bases). CDR1 DFQATT and CDR2 SNEGSKA come from the germline V gene (reference sequence). The CDR3 loop spans 11 amino acids. Trimming stripped 6 bases from V and 6 bases from J, with 12 bases between. Here the CDR3 reads CSALRDFEQYF. In nucleotides, the CDR3 is TGCAGTGCCCTTAGGGACTTCGAGCAGTACTTC.

J is TRBJ2-7 and V is TRBV28; weak D call: TRBD2 (6 bases). The germline gives CDR1 MDHEN, CDR2 SYDVKM. This CDR3 is 15 amino acids long. Trimming took 7 bases from V and 4 from J, leaving 20 bases between them. The CDR3 sequence: CASKASASFDYEQYF. CDR3 in DNA: TGTGCCAGCAAGGCTAGCGCCAGTTTTGATTACGAGCAGTACTTC.

The table lists this clonotype with a few counts. The gene calls are TRBV4-2 and TRBJ2-1; 9 bases match TRBD2. The CDR3 has 16 residues. In germline, CDR1 is LGHNA, CDR2 YNFKEQ. The ends lost 2 bases at V and 10 bases at J; junction bases unmatched: 12. DNA for the CDR3: TGTGCCAGCAGCCAATTTGGCGGGAGGGCCGATCACGAGCAGTTCTTC. This sequence encodes CASSQFGGRADHEQFF.

The chain uses TRBV20-1 and TRBJ2-4, with 8 bases fitting TRBD2. The J call is in doubt because the DNA end fits TRBJ2-5 better. Germline values: CDR1 DFQATT, CDR2 SNEGSKA (reference sequence). This CDR3 has 17 residues. Here the CDR3 DNA reads TGCAGTGCTAGAGCTACGCTCCAAGCGGGAGACCAAGAGACCCAGTACTTC. Amino acids: CSARATLQAGDQETQYF.